This T cell receptor (beta chain) was obtained from a study of T-cell reconstitution after alpha-beta-depleted transplantation in children. A TCRbeta library incorporating unique molecular identifiers was prepared. TCRdb independently ran MiXCR on the PCR reads; one entry per CDR3 protein. The table lists about 580,000 distinct CDR3 sequences, 23% of them singletons. Trimming shortened V by 6 bases and J by 4 bases, and 10 bases separated the two germline ends. Germline CDR1 MGHDK, CDR2 SYGVNS. CDR3 length: 13 amino acids. The sequence was collected from a boy younger than two who had a stem cell transplant for acute myeloid leukemia, so the T cells may come from the graft donor. This chain joins TRBV25-1 and TRBJ2-1, with no clear D. The sequences come from PBMCs, mostly from graft donor cells, collected 360 days after TCRalphabeta/CD19-depleted stem cell transplant. In DNA, the CDR3 is TGTGCCAGCAGGGAGTCCCCTTACAATGAGCAGTTCTTC. Translated, it gives CASRESPYNEQFF.